The 31 T cell receptor beta chains presented below share a single source sample, sequenced in a study of T cells after somatic rescue of genetic block. Only in-frame clones appear in the TCRdb table, and some are missing; sequencing was by immunoSEQ multiplex PCR. The sample shows some 67,000 clones, roughly 94% of them seen only once. Material for sequencing was peripheral blood mononuclear cells (PBMCs). These receptors were taken from a man aged 35 to 55.

The CDR3 DNA is TGTGCCAGCAGCCCTCGGGGGGGGGCGAGCTCCTACAATGAGCAGTTCTTC. This sequence encodes CASSPRGGASSYNEQFF. This rearrangement joins TRBV11-2 to TRBJ2-1, with 8 bases lining up with TRBD2. CDR1 and CDR2 (germline): SGHAT, FQNNGV. The CDR3 length is 17 residues. V dropped 5 bases and J dropped 0; count of bases not matched to a gene: 9.

The chain joins TRBV25-1 to TRBJ2-2, with TRBD1 matching 7 bases. CDR1 and CDR2 from the germline V gene are MGHDK and SYGVNS. This CDR3 is built from 13 residues. With 7 bases clipped from V and 2 bases from J, the junction kept 1 base outside the gene matches. In nucleotides, the CDR3 is TGTGCCAGCAACAGGGGCAACACCGGGGAGCTGTTTTTT. This gives the protein CASNRGNTGELFF.

The gene calls are TRBV21-1 and TRBJ2-7; no check of the table's D call, TRBD1, against the DNA was made. TRBV21-1 corresponds to a pseudogene. The length of the CDR3 is 16 residues. The CDR3 nucleotides are TGTGCCAGCCCCGGAGACAGGGCCCATTCGAGATACGAGCAGTACTTC. Translation gives CASPGDRAHSRYEQYF.

V is TRBV16 and J is TRBJ1-4; D is perhaps TRBD1 (5 bases). This CDR3 is built from 15 residues. The V and J ends lost 4 bases and 7 bases respectively, with 16 bases between them. Germline loops: CDR1 KGHSY, CDR2 FQNENV. In DNA form, the CDR3 reads TGTGCCAGCAGCCCTGGGACTGTCTCCCGTGAAAAACTGTTTTTT. It codes for CASSPGTVSREKLFF.

The genes are TRBV30 and TRBJ1-1; TRBD1 matches at 7 bases. Trimming took 4 bases from V and 4 from J; bases not matched to a gene: 9. The CDR3 runs to 14 residues. Germline CDR1 reads GTSNPN; CDR2 reads SVGIG (reference sequence). As DNA, the CDR3 is TGTGCCTGGAACAGGGGCGGGGGTGGCACTGAAGCTTTCTTT. It specifies CAWNRGGGGTEAFF.

J is TRBJ2-4 and V is TRBV30, with TRBD1 as a possible D gene (5 bases). Trimming stripped 0 bases from V and 1 base from J, with 7 bases between. This CDR3 has 14 amino acids. Per germline, CDR1 GTSNPN and CDR2 SVGIG (reference sequence). The DNA of the CDR3 is TGTGCCTGGAGTGTAGGGGTGGCCAAAAACATTCAGTACTTC. Encoded protein: CAWSVGVAKNIQYF.

The chain couples TRBV27 to TRBJ1-2; D is uncertain. Germline CDR1 and CDR2: MNHEY and SMNVEV (reference sequence). V was clipped by 0 bases and J by 1 base, with 9 bases between them. The CDR3 totals 15 residues. The CDR3 region is CASSLSWTFNYGYTF. CDR3 DNA sequence: TGTGCCAGCAGTTTATCGTGGACTTTTAACTATGGCTACACCTTC.

The V gene is TRBV23-1, the J gene TRBJ2-1, with a weak D call TRBD2 (6 bases). TRBV23-1 is identified as an open reading frame with a role that is uncertain. The V end was cut by 0 bases, the J end by 7 bases, with 16 bases between. The CDR3 covers 16 residues. The CDR3 loop reads CASSQSRRESRNEQFF. The CDR3 DNA is TGCGCCAGCAGTCAATCTAGACGGGAGTCAAGGAATGAGCAGTTCTTC.

The V gene is TRBV11-3, the J gene TRBJ2-5; D not certain. This CDR3 is built from 13 residues. Germline V gives CDR1 SGHNT, CDR2 YENEEA. The germline V and J ends were trimmed by 5 bases and 5 bases, with 12 bases remaining between them. CDR3 sequence: CASSLNHGETQYF. The CDR3 nucleotides are TGTGCCAGCAGCCTAAACCATGGGGAGACCCAGTACTTC.

J is TRBJ2-3 and V is TRBV6-5, with D possibly called TRBD1 or TRBD2 (5 bases each). CDR1 is MNHEY and CDR2 is SVGAGI in the germline V gene. CDR3 size: 16 residues. Trimming left V 2 bases short and J 4 bases short, with 16 bases between. CDR3 loop: CASSYDFGGMADTQYF. The CDR3 DNA is TGTGCCAGCAGTTACGACTTTGGGGGTATGGCAGATACGCAGTATTTT.

The chain combines TRBV6-5 with TRBJ1-1, with D unresolved. Trimming stripped 8 bases from V and 0 bases from J, with 10 bases between. Germline V CDR1 and CDR2: MNHEY, SVGAGI. The CDR3 is 13 amino acids. The CDR3 loop reads CASHLGMNTEAFF. The CDR3 DNA sequence: TGTGCCAGCCATTTGGGCATGAACACTGAAGCTTTCTTT.

The chain uses TRBV5-1 and TRBJ2-7; D possibly corresponds to TRBD2 (5 bases). Germline V CDR1 and CDR2: SGHRS, YFSETQ. This CDR3 spans 14 amino acids. Trimming removed 0 bases from V and 3 bases from J, with 10 bases in between. The DNA of the CDR3 is TGCGCCAGCAGCTTGGGTGGAGGTGGCTACGAGCAGTACTTC. Protein product: CASSLGGGGYEQYF.

The rearrangement uses TRBV12-5 and TRBJ1-2; no definite D call. V was shortened by 5 bases and J by 8 bases, with 12 bases between the two germline ends. CDR1 LGHNT and CDR2 FRNRAP come from the germline V gene. This CDR3 is 12 amino acids long. In DNA, the CDR3 is TGTGCTAGTGGTAGTGGATTCGGGGGCTACACCTTC. Protein: CASGSGFGGYTF.

The DNA of the CDR3 is TGTGCCAGTAGTTTCTCCGCAGGGCTTAGGCAGCCCCAGCATTTT. Translation: CASSFSAGLRQPQHF. This rearrangement joins TRBV19 to TRBJ1-5, with a tentative D call TRBD1 (5 bases). Germline CDR1 LNHDA, CDR2 SQIVND (reference sequence). The CDR3 is made up of 15 amino acids. Trimming shortened V by 5 bases and J by 7 bases, and 18 bases separated the two germline ends. Based on the CDR3 plus reference TRBV19 and TRBJ1-5, the full variable domain is DGGITQSPKYLFRKEGQNVTLSCEQNLNHDAMYWYRQDPGQGLRLIYYSQIVNDFQKGDIAEGYSVSREKKESFPLTVTSAQKNPTAFYLCASSFSAGLRQPQHFGDGTRLSIL.

V usage is TRBV19 and J usage is TRBJ2-7; the match to TRBD2 covers 7 bases. The germline CDR1 and CDR2 sequences are LNHDA and SQIVND (reference sequence). The CDR3 extends over 14 amino acids. J lost 0 bases, V lost 3 bases, and 2 bases had no gene match. The CDR3 spells CASSIGGSSYEQYF. The CDR3 DNA reads TGTGCCAGTAGTATCGGCGGGAGCTCCTACGAGCAGTACTTC.

The chain joins TRBV5-1 to TRBJ2-3; 8 bases agree with TRBD1. The CDR3 has 15 residues. Unmatched junction bases numbered 9, after V lost 8 bases and J lost 1 base. In germline, CDR1 is SGHRS, CDR2 YFSETQ. The CDR3 sequence is CASGTGGHGTDTQYF. The DNA for the CDR3 is TGCGCCAGTGGGACAGGTGGTCATGGCACAGATACGCAGTATTTT. Supplemented by reference TRBV5-1 and TRBJ2-3, the full variable domain reads KAGVTQTPRYLIKTRGQQVTLSCSPISGHRSVSWYQQTPGQGLQFLFEYFSETQRNKGNFPGRFSGRQFSNSRSEMNVSTLELGDSALYLCASGTGGHGTDTQYFGPGTRLTVL.

The DNA for the CDR3 is TGTGCCAGTAGTATTATGGGAAACCCTGGAAACACCATATATTTT. Translated: CASSIMGNPGNTIYF. The rearrangement uses TRBV19 and TRBJ1-3; no clear D. The V gene's germline CDR1 is LNHDA and CDR2 SQIVND (reference sequence). V lost 3 bases, J lost 2 bases, and 11 bases lay in between. The CDR3 spans 15 residues. Complete variable domain (other parts from reference TRBV19 and TRBJ1-3): DGGITQSPKYLFRKEGQNVTLSCEQNLNHDAMYWYRQDPGQGLRLIYYSQIVNDFQKGDIAEGYSVSREKKESFPLTVTSAQKNPTAFYLCASSIMGNPGNTIYFGEGSWLTVV.

The chain links TRBV6-1 to TRBJ2-7; D possibly uses TRBD1 or TRBD2 (6 bases each). V was clipped by 5 bases and J by 2 bases, with 10 bases between them. The CDR3 length is 13 residues. Germline-derived CDR1 and CDR2 are MNHNS and SASEGT. The CDR3 DNA is TGTGCCAGCAGTACCGGGGGCCCCTACGAGCAGTACTTC. It codes for CASSTGGPYEQYF.

This clone was counted only a few times. The chain recombines TRBV10-3 with TRBJ1-3; D might be TRBD1 (5 bases). From germline, CDR1 is ENHRY and CDR2 SYGVKD. V shed 0 bases and J shed 4 bases, with 13 bases lying between them. The CDR3 is 16 amino acids. Here the CDR3 reads CAISESEGRGGNTIYF. The DNA of the CDR3 is TGTGCCATCAGTGAGTCTGAGGGGCGAGGAGGAAACACCATATATTTT.

The CDR3 loop is CASSSGQGGVYGYTF. In DNA form, the CDR3 reads TGTGCCAGCAGCTCTGGACAGGGAGGGGTCTATGGCTACACCTTC. The J gene is TRBJ1-2, the V gene TRBV7-9; TRBD1 matches at 8 bases. Germline trimming cut 4 bases from V and 4 bases from J; bases unmatched to any gene: 8. The CDR3 totals 15 residues. Germline lookup yields CDR1 SEHNR and CDR2 FQNEAQ (reference sequence).

This chain connects TRBV7-3 to TRBJ2-1; the D gene is possibly TRBD2 (5 bases). This CDR3 spans 16 amino acids. Trimming shortened V by 1 base and J by 2 bases, and 12 bases separated the two germline ends. CDR1 and CDR2 (germline): SGHTA, FQGTGA. DNA of the CDR3: TGTGCCAGCAGCTTAATGGCTAGCACCCCCTACAATGAGCAGTTCTTC. Translation: CASSLMASTPYNEQFF.

The table lists this clone with a few counts. V is TRBV19 and J is TRBJ1-1, with a possible D match to TRBD1 (5 bases). The V end was cut by 0 bases, the J end by 4 bases, with 12 bases between. The CDR3 is 15 residues long. The germline V gene encodes CDR1 LNHDA and CDR2 SQIVND (reference sequence). The CDR3 DNA reads as TGTGCCAGTAGTATAGATCGGGGGATCGGCACTGAAGCTTTCTTT. Translating gives CASSIDRGIGTEAFF.

This clone was recorded only once. The chain recombines TRBV6-5 with TRBJ1-2, with a tentative D call TRBD1 (5 bases). The CDR3 length is 14 residues. With 7 bases removed from V and 4 bases from J, the gap between germline ends came to 16 bases. CDR1 and CDR2 (germline): MNHEY, SVGAGI. The CDR3 nucleotides read TGTGCCAGCACCAAGACCGGGGCTGGCTATGGCTACACCTTC. Protein: CASTKTGAGYGYTF.

The CDR3 here is CASSFGPYEQYF. CDR3 bases: TGTGCCAGCAGCTTCGGCCCCTACGAGCAGTACTTC. The chain combines TRBV7-2 with TRBJ2-7; the D is unclear. Germline CDR1 reads SGHTA; CDR2 reads FQGNSA. Trimming cost V 3 bases and J 2 bases, with 5 bases left between them. This CDR3 contains 12 residues. The full variable domain, completed using reference TRBV7-2 and TRBJ2-7, is GAGVSQSPSNKVTEKGKDVELRCDPISGHTALYWYRQSLGQGLEFLIYFQGNSAPDKSGLPSDRFSAERTGGSVSTLTIQRTQQEDSAVYLCASSFGPYEQYFGPGTRLTVT.

The genes are TRBV5-4 and TRBJ2-1; the D call may be TRBD1 or TRBD2 (6 bases each). Germline V gene sequence: CDR1 SGHNT, CDR2 YYREEE (reference sequence). The length of the CDR3 is 14 residues. The V gene lost 5 bases and the J gene lost 0 bases, with 9 bases spanning the gap. CDR3 DNA: TGTGCCAGCAGTGGAGGGGGCTCCTACAATGAGCAGTTCTTC. Translation: CASSGGGSYNEQFF.

The V gene is TRBV2, the J gene TRBJ1-1; D is unclear. This CDR3 comprises 15 residues. Trimming cost V 3 bases and J 1 base, with 12 bases left between them. Germline CDR1 and CDR2: SNHLY and FYNNEI. The CDR3 DNA follows: TGTGCCAGCAGTGACCCGCAGGTGGGGAACACTGAAGCTTTCTTT. Its protein is CASSDPQVGNTEAFF. The full variable domain, with the rest looked up from reference TRBV2 and TRBJ1-1, is EPEVTQTPSHQVTQMGQEVILRCVPISNHLYFYWYRQILGQKVEFLVSFYNNEISEKSEIFDDQFSVERPDGSNFTLKIRSTKLEDSAMYFCASSDPQVGNTEAFFGQGTRLTVV.

Here the CDR3 reads CASSYGQGVDSPLHF. For the CDR3, the DNA is TGTGCCAGCAGCTACGGACAGGGAGTGGATTCACCCCTCCACTTT. The chain carries TRBV6-6 and TRBJ1-6, with 8 bases fitting TRBD1. The CDR3 is made up of 15 amino acids. Trimming removed 6 bases from V and 8 bases from J; junction bases left unmatched: 9. Germline values: CDR1 MNHNY, CDR2 SVGAGI (reference sequence).

V is TRBV5-1 and J is TRBJ2-2; D is perhaps TRBD1 (6 bases). The germline V gene encodes CDR1 SGHRS and CDR2 YFSETQ. The V and J ends lost 5 bases and 2 bases respectively, with 13 bases between them. The CDR3 is 15 amino acids. CDR3: CASSQDRTNTGELFF. CDR3 nucleotides: TGCGCCAGCAGTCAGGACAGAACAAACACCGGGGAGCTGTTTTTT.

The chain recombines TRBV6-1 with TRBJ2-7; D gene unclear. Germline lookup yields CDR1 MNHNS and CDR2 SASEGT. V was trimmed by 6 bases and J by 0 bases, leaving 12 bases between them. The CDR3 runs to 14 residues. The CDR3 spells CASSGLGSSYEQYF. The CDR3 DNA follows: TGTGCCAGCAGCGGGCTGGGAAGCTCCTACGAGCAGTACTTC.

V gene TRBV11-2 combines with J gene TRBJ1-4; D remains ambiguous. V lost 1 base to trimming and J lost 3 bases, with 6 bases between them. The CDR3 is 14 amino acids. Germline lookup yields CDR1 SGHAT and CDR2 FQNNGV. The CDR3, as DNA: TGTGCCAGCAGCTTAGGAAACCCTAATGAAAAACTGTTTTTT. The encoded protein is CASSLGNPNEKLFF. Variable domain in full (rest from reference TRBV11-2 and TRBJ1-4): EAGVAQSPRYKIIEKRQSVAFWCNPISGHATLYWYQQILGQGPKLLIQFQNNGVVDDSQLPKDRFSAERLKGVDSTLKIQPAKLEDSAVYLCASSLGNPNEKLFFGSGTQLSVL.

This rearrangement joins TRBV7-9 to TRBJ2-7, with D possibly being TRBD2 (6 bases). The CDR3 extends over 15 amino acids. The V and J ends lost 4 bases and 0 bases respectively, with 13 bases between them. From germline, CDR1 is SEHNR and CDR2 FQNEAQ (reference sequence). CDR3 loop: CASSSGDGSSYEQYF. As DNA, the CDR3 is TGTGCCAGCAGCTCTGGGGACGGGAGCTCCTACGAGCAGTACTTC.